The 19 T cell receptor beta chains given below trace back to one sample, sequenced in a study of blood T cell repertoires in COVID-19. TCRdb keeps only in-frame clones here, not all; method: immunoSEQ multiplex PCR. The data show about 68,000 clones, with 91% seen just once and 7.3% held by the top ten. The sequenced material came from peripheral blood. Receptor source: a man aged 40-49 years with COVID-19, enrolled during active disease.

The J gene is TRBJ2-3, the V gene TRBV19, with D unresolved. The CDR3 runs 12 residues. Per the germline V gene, CDR1 is LNHDA and CDR2 is SQIVND (reference sequence). V lost 3 bases and J lost 6, with 7 bases in between. CDR3 loop: CASSMVADTQYF. The CDR3 DNA reads TGTGCCAGTAGTATGGTAGCTGATACGCAGTATTTT.

The V call is TRBV11-2, the J call TRBJ2-3, with D possibly TRBD2 on 5 matching bases. The CDR3 spans 11 residues. The germline V gene encodes CDR1 SGHAT and CDR2 FQNNGV. Trimming left V 3 bases short and J 14 bases short, with 12 bases between. The CDR3 here is CASSLKAAGYF. CDR3 nucleotide sequence: TGTGCCAGCAGCTTGAAAGCGGCTGGGTATTTT.

This chain links TRBV12-3 or TRBV12-4 with TRBJ2-4; D is possibly TRBD1 (6 bases). The length of the CDR3 is 12 residues. V lost 1 base, J lost 8 bases, and 6 bases lay in between. CDR3 sequence: CASSLEGDIQYF. The CDR3 DNA reads TGTGCCAGCAGTTTAGAGGGGGACATTCAGTACTTC.

The chain carries TRBV30 and TRBJ1-4, with D unclear. The ends were cut back, 3 bases at V and 3 bases at J, with 17 bases in the middle. This CDR3 has 16 residues. CDR1 is GTSNPN and CDR2 is SVGIG in the germline V gene (reference sequence). The CDR3, as DNA: TGTGCCTGGAGGCCGGGAGGGAGTCTGGCTAATGAAAAACTGTTTTTT. Its protein is CAWRPGGSLANEKLFF.

Here the CDR3 DNA reads TGTGCCAGCAGCTTGGGTGGACTAGGGGATACGCAGTATTTT. Residues: CASSLGGLGDTQYF. The chain uses TRBV5-4 and TRBJ2-3; 7 nucleotides match TRBD2. Germline V gene lookup returns CDR1 SGHNT and CDR2 YYREEE (reference sequence). V lost 0 bases and J lost 6; bases outside the gene matches: 4. The CDR3 runs to 14 residues.

This sequence joins TRBV5-5 and TRBJ2-7, with D perhaps TRBD1 (5 bases). The V end was cut by 1 base, the J end by 6 bases, with 11 bases between. The CDR3 consists of 13 residues. In germline, CDR1 is SGHKS, CDR2 YYEKEE (reference sequence). The CDR3 bases are TGTGCCAGCAGCTTGAACAGGCAAGGCGAGCAGTACTTC. The encoded protein is CASSLNRQGEQYF.

The chain uses TRBV7-3 and TRBJ2-7; TRBD1 matches at 10 bases. Per the germline V gene, CDR1 is SGHTA and CDR2 is FQGTGA. V lost 3 bases to trimming and J lost 2 bases; unmatched junction nucleotides: 1. The CDR3 has 14 residues. CDR3 nucleotides: TGTGCCAGCAGCTTCGACAGGGGGCCCTACGAGCAGTACTTC. Translated, it gives CASSFDRGPYEQYF.

The CDR3: CASRKSGGREQYF. In DNA, the CDR3 is TGTGCCAGCAGAAAGTCCGGAGGTCGCGAGCAGTACTTC. The chain is built from TRBV3-1 (or the pseudogene TRBV3-2) and TRBJ2-7; a possible D gene is TRBD2 (5 bases). V was trimmed by 6 bases and J by 6 bases, leaving 15 bases between them. This CDR3 has 13 residues. Germline values: CDR1 LGHDT, CDR2 YNNKEL (reference sequence).

This chain uses TRBV7-9 with TRBJ1-6; 9 bases fit TRBD1. Germline CDR1 is SEHNR and CDR2 is FQNEAQ (reference sequence). V was clipped by 5 bases and J by 0 bases; unmatched bases: 2. CDR3 size: 16 residues. This chain's CDR3 is CASSGQGSSYNSPLHF. In DNA, the CDR3 is TGTGCCAGCAGCGGACAGGGGAGCTCCTATAATTCACCCCTCCACTTT.

The gene calls are TRBV15 and TRBJ2-3; possibly TRBD1 for D (5 bases). Trimming shortened V by 0 bases and J by 5 bases, and 21 bases separated the two germline ends. From germline, CDR1 is LNHNV and CDR2 YYDKDF (reference sequence). The CDR3 covers 18 residues. CDR3 nucleotide sequence: TGTGCCACCAGCAGAGAAGTGGGGCAGGACGGACGTCAAGATACGCAGTATTTT. It is translated as CATSREVGQDGRQDTQYF.

This clone appeared a few times. The rearrangement uses TRBV27 and TRBJ1-2; D gene ambiguous. CDR1 MNHEY and CDR2 SMNVEV come from the germline V gene (reference sequence). Deletions cut 3 bases from V and 2 bases from J, with 10 bases between. There are 14 residues in the CDR3. CDR3 sequence: CASSLRAPNYGYTF. The CDR3 DNA reads as TGTGCCAGCAGTTTGAGGGCCCCCAACTATGGCTACACCTTC.

This clone was seen only once. The rearrangement uses TRBV2 and TRBJ1-1; TRBD1 might be the D (6 bases). Germline CDR1 SNHLY, CDR2 FYNNEI. V dropped 6 bases and J dropped 5 bases, with 13 bases sitting between them. There are 13 residues in the CDR3. Here the CDR3 reads CASRFQGYTEAFF. The CDR3 nucleotides are TGTGCCAGCAGATTTCAGGGGTATACTGAAGCTTTCTTT.

The CDR3 DNA reads as TGCGCCAGCAGTACCGGGACAGGGAACACCGGGGAGCTGTTTTTT. Protein: CASSTGTGNTGELFF. The genes are TRBV10-2 and TRBJ2-2; 8 bases are shared with TRBD1. CDR1 and CDR2 (germline): WSHSY, SAAADI. V dropped 5 bases and J dropped 1; count of bases not matched to a gene: 3. The CDR3 consists of 15 residues.

As DNA, the CDR3 is TGTGCCAGCAGCGTAGCAACAGGGGTTTTCTACGAGCAGTACTTC. Translating it yields CASSVATGVFYEQYF. The rearrangement uses TRBV9 and TRBJ2-7; 7 bases agree with TRBD1. The CDR3 loop spans 15 amino acids. Germline CDR1 reads SGDLS; CDR2 reads YYNGEE. The V and J ends lost 0 bases and 3 bases, in that order; junction bases with no gene match: 6.

This chain connects TRBV5-4 to TRBJ1-2; 10 positions match TRBD1. Germline V gene sequence: CDR1 SGHNT, CDR2 YYREEE (reference sequence). J gave up 7 bases and V 5 bases, and 14 bases lay outside the gene matches. CDR3 length equals 16 residues. The DNA of the CDR3 is TGTGCCAGCAGACCCCCCACCGGGACAGGGGTGCTTGGCTACACCTTC. It codes for CASRPPTGTGVLGYTF.

The rearrangement joins TRBV25-1 to TRBJ2-3; possible D gene TRBD2, 6 bases. V lost 3 bases and J lost 0, with 13 bases in between. The CDR3 is made up of 16 amino acids. The germline gives CDR1 MGHDK, CDR2 SYGVNS. The CDR3 protein is CASSENARGSTDTQYF. The CDR3 nucleotides read TGTGCCAGCAGTGAGAATGCCCGGGGGAGCACAGATACGCAGTATTTT.

CDR3 nucleotides: TGTGCCAGCAGTGGCGGGGGGAGAAGTAATGAAAAACTGTTTTTT. Translating it yields CASSGGGRSNEKLFF. The chain recombines TRBV6-2 or TRBV6-3 with TRBJ1-4, with D perhaps TRBD1 (5 bases). Trimming took 5 bases from V and 4 from J, leaving 14 bases between them. The germline V gene has CDR1 MNHEY and CDR2 SVGEGT. This CDR3 is 15 amino acids long.

The V and J genes are TRBV10-1 and TRBJ2-2; weak D call: TRBD2 (5 bases). Germline lookup yields CDR1 WNHNN and CDR2 SYGVQD (reference sequence). This CDR3 region has 13 residues. V shed 5 bases and J shed 5 bases, with 9 bases lying between them. CDR3 sequence reads: CASSWTRTGELFF. DNA for the CDR3: TGCGCCAGCAGTTGGACTCGAACCGGGGAGCTGTTTTTT.

A note on this clone: One end of the junction is discordant with germline, which a read error may explain. The J gene is TRBJ2-7, the V gene TRBV12-3 or TRBV12-4; the match to TRBD1 covers 7 bases. The length of the CDR3 is 11 residues. The CDR3 DNA is TGTGCCAGCACCCTGTGGGGGACAGCTAGCTTC. It specifies CASTLWGTASF.